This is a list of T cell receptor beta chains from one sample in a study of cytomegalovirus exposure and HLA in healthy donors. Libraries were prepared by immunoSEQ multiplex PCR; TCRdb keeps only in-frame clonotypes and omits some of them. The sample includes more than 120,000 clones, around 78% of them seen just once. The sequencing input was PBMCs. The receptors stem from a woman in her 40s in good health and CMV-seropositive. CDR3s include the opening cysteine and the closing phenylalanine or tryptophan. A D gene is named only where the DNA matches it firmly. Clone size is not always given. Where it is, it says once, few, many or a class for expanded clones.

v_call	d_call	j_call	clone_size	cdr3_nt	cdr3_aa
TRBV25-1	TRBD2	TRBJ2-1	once	TGTGCCAGCAGTAGCGGGAGGGCCTTCAATGAGCAGTTCTTC	CASSSGRAFNEQFF
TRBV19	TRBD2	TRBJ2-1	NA	TGTGCCAGTAGACTCCCCGGGACTAGCGGGTACAATGAGCAGTTCTTC	CASRLPGTSGYNEQFF
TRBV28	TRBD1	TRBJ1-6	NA	TGTGCCAGCAGCACAGGACAGGGGGCAAATTCACCCCTCCACTTT	CASSTGQGANSPLHF
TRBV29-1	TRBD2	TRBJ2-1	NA	TGCAGCGTTGATCTAGCGGGAGTGGGGTCCTACAATGAGCAGTTCTTC	CSVDLAGVGSYNEQFF
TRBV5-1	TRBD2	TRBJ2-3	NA	TGCGCCAGCAGCTTGACACTAGCGGGAGGAGATACGCAGTATTTT	CASSLTLAGGDTQYF
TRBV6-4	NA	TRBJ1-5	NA	TGTGCCAGCAGGAACAGCCAAGCTCGACCCCAGCATTTT	CASRNSQARPQHF
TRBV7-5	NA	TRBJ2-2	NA	TGTGCCAGAAGGGAGAGGACTAGCGGGACCCACACCGGGGAGCTGTTTTTT	CARRERTSGTHTGELFF
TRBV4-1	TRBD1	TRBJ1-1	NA	TGCGCCAGCAGCCCTACCGGGACAGGGATGAGAGCTGAAGCTTTCTTT	CASSPTGTGMRAEAFF
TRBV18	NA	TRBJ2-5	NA	TGTGCCAGCTCATGGAGGGGCGAGTACCAAGAGACCCAGTACTTC	CASSWRGEYQETQYF
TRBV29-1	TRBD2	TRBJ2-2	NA	TGCAGCGTACGACTAGCGGCTAAACTCGGGGAGCTGTTTTTT	CSVRLAAKLGELFF
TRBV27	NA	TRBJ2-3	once	TGTGCCAGCAGTTTCGGTCCGGGAGACACAGGTACGCAGTATTTT	CASSFGPGDTGTQYF
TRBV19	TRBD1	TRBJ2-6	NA	TGTGCCAGTAGTAGGACAGGGACCCTGGCCAACGTCCTGACTTTC	CASSRTGTLANVLTF
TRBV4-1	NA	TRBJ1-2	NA	TGCGCCAGCAGCCAAGCACAGGGCTATGGCTACACCTTC	CASSQAQGYGYTF
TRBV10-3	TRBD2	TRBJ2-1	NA	TGTGCCATCAGTACTAGCGTCTACAATGAGCAGTTCTTC	CAISTSVYNEQFF
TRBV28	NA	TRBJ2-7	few	TGTGCCAGCAGTTTAGGTGCCGGGACAACAGTCTACGAGCAGTACTTC	CASSLGAGTTVYEQYF
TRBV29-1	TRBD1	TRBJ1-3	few	TGCAGCGTTGGACAGGGGGTAAACACCATATATTTT	CSVGQGVNTIYF
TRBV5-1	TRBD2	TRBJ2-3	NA	TGCGCCAGCAGCTTCCTAGCGGGACTGAGTAACACAGATACGCAGTATTTT	CASSFLAGLSNTDTQYF
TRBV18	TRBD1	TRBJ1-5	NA	TGTGCCAGCTCACCAGGACAGGGGATGCCTAATCAGCCCCAGCATTTT	CASSPGQGMPNQPQHF
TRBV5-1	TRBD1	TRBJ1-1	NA	TGCGCCAGCAGCTTGGGAGGACAGGGCACCACTGAAGCTTTCTTT	CASSLGGQGTTEAFF
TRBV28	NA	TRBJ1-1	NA	TGTGCCAGCAGTTCTTACAGGAGGAACACTGAAGCTTTCTTT	CASSSYRRNTEAFF
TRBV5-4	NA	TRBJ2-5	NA	TGTGCCAGCAGCTCGGGGGGCTACAGGGAGACCCAGTACTTC	CASSSGGYRETQYF
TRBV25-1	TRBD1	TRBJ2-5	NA	TGTGCCAGCAGTGATGTGAGGACAGGCCAAGAGACCCAGTACTTC	CASSDVRTGQETQYF
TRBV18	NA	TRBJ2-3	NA	TGTGCCAGCTCACCAATTAAATCGGGAGCAGATACGCAGTATTTT	CASSPIKSGADTQYF
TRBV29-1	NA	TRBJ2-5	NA	TGCAGCGTCGACAGGTCCCTTGAAGGGGAGACCCAGTACTTC	CSVDRSLEGETQYF
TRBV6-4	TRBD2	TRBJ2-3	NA	TGTGCCAGCAGTCATACTAGCGGGAGGACAGATACGCAGTATTTT	CASSHTSGRTDTQYF
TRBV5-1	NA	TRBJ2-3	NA	TGCGCCAGCAGCTTGGATTGGAGTACGCAGTATTTT	CASSLDWSTQYF
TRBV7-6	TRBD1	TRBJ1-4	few	TGTGCCAGCAGCTCTGGAACTACAGGGGGCAGAGGTGAAAAACTGTTTTTT	CASSSGTTGGRGEKLFF
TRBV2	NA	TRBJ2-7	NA	TGTGCCAGCAGTGATTGGCTAGCGAACGAGCAGTACTTC	CASSDWLANEQYF
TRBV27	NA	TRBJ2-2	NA	TGTGCCAGCAGTTTATCCCGGGACGGGGAGCTGTTTTTT	CASSLSRDGELFF
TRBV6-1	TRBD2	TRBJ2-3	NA	TGTGCCAGCAGACAGCGGGAGTGGAGCACAGATACGCAGTATTTT	CASRQREWSTDTQYF
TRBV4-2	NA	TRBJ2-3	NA	TGTGCCAGCAGCCAATCGGAGCCCGGGAATACGCAGTATTTT	CASSQSEPGNTQYF
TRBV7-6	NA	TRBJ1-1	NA	TGTGCCAGCAGCCGCGGGACCTCGGGGTTGTATCGCACTGAAGCTTTCTTT	CASSRGTSGLYRTEAFF
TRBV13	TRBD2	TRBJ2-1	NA	TGTGCCAGCAGCTTTCGACTAGCGGGAGACTACAATGAGCAGTTCTTC	CASSFRLAGDYNEQFF
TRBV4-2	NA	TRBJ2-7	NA	TGTGCCAGCAGCCTCCATGTCGGGGTCGTCGACGAGCAGTACTTC	CASSLHVGVVDEQYF
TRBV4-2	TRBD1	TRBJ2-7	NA	TGTGCCAGCAGCCAAGAAAGGGGGCTCTACGAGCAGTACTTC	CASSQERGLYEQYF
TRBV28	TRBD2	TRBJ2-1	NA	TGTGCCAGCAGCTGGCTAAGCGGGAGGTATGAGCAGTTCTTC	CASSWLSGRYEQFF
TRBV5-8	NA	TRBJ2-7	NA	TGTGCCAGCAGCACCAGGGTCTACGAGCAGTACTTC	CASSTRVYEQYF
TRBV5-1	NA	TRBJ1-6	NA	TGCGCCAGCAGCTTGGGGACTGTAGAATCACCCCTCCACTTT	CASSLGTVESPLHF
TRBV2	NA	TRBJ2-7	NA	TGTGCCAGCAGTGTGCTAGCTAGGTACGAGCAGTACTTC	CASSVLARYEQYF
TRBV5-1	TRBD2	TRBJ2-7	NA	TGCGCCAGCAGCCCTGGACTAGCGGAAACCTACGAGCAGTACTTC	CASSPGLAETYEQYF
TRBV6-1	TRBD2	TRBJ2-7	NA	TGTGCCAGCAGTGAAACGCCTAGCGGTGCCTACGAGCAGTACTTC	CASSETPSGAYEQYF
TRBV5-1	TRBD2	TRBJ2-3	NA	TGCGCCAGCAGCGAGGGACTAGCGTGGGATACGCAGTATTTT	CASSEGLAWDTQYF
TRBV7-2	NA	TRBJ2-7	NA	TGTGCCAGCAGCTCCCTGGACTCTTACGAGCAGTACTTC	CASSSLDSYEQYF
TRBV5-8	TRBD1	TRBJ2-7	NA	TGTGCCAGCAGCTTGGATCGGCAGGGGGCGAGTCCTTCCTACGAGCAGTACTTC	CASSLDRQGASPSYEQYF
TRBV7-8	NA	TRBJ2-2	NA	TGTGCCAGCAGCTTGATGGGGGCCACCGGGGAGCTGTTTTTT	CASSLMGATGELFF
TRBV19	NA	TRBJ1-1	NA	TGTGCCAGTAGTATAACCCTCCGACAGGCCCTCATGGGGGAAGCTTTCTTT	CASSITLRQALMGEAFF
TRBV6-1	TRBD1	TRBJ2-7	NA	TGTGCCAGCAGTGAATATTGGACAGGGCTTTACGAGCAGTACTTC	CASSEYWTGLYEQYF
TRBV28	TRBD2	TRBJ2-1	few	TGTGCCAGCAGTTTAGGCGGGAGCTCTGAGCAGTTCTTC	CASSLGGSSEQFF
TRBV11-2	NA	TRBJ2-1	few	TGTGCCAGCAGCTTAGCAGGGGATTACAATGAGCAGTTCTTC	CASSLAGDYNEQFF
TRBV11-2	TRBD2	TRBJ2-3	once	TGTGCCAGCAGCCTCACCGGGACTAGCGGGAGCACAGATACGCAGTATTTT	CASSLTGTSGSTDTQYF
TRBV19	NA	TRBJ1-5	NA	TGTGCCAGTAGTACCCGCCCGGGCCCTAGCTATCAGCCCCAGCATTTT	CASSTRPGPSYQPQHF
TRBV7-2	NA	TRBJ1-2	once	TGTGCCAGCAGCTTAGGTTCTCCGGGGAGCTATGGCTACACCTTC	CASSLGSPGSYGYTF
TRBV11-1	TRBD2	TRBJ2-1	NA	TGTGCCAGCAGCTTAACGGTGCGGGAGTCCTACAATGAGCAGTTCTTC	CASSLTVRESYNEQFF
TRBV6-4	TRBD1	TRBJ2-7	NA	TGTGCCAGCAGTGGGACAGGGCGTAGGAGCTCCTACGAGCAGTACTTC	CASSGTGRRSSYEQYF
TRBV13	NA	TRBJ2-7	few	TGTGCCAGCAGCTTAGGGGGGGGCTACGAGCAGTACTTC	CASSLGGGYEQYF